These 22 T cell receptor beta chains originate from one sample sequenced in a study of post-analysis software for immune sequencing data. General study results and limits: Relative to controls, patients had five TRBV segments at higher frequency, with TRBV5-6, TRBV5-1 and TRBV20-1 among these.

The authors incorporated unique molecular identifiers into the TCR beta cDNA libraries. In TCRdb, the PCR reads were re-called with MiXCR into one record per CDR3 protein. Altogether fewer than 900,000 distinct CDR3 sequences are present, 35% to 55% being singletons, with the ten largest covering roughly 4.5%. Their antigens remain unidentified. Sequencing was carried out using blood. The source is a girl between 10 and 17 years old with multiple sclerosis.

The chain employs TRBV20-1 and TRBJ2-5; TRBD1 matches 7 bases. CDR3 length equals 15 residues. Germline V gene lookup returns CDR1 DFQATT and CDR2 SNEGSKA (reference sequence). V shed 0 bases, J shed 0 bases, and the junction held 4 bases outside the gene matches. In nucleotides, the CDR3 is TGCAGTGCTAGAGATCCGGGACAGTACCAAGAGACCCAGTACTTC. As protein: CSARDPGQYQETQYF.

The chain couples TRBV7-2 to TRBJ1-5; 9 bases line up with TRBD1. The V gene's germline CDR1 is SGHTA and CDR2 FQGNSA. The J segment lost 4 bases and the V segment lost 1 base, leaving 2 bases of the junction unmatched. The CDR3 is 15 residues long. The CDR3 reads CASSLDDRGNQPQHF. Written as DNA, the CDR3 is TGTGCCAGCAGCTTAGACGACAGGGGGAATCAGCCCCAGCATTTT.

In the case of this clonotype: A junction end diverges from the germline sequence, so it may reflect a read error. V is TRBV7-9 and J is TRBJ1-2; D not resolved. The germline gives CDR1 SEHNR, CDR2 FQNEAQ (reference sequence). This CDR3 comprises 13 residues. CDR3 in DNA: TGTGCCAGCAGCTTAGACCCCCCCGCTGGCTGCACCTTC. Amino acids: CASSLDPPAGCTF.

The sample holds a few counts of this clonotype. The DNA of the CDR3 is TGCGCCAGCTCCAACGATAGGGCGGTCCTGACTTTC. Its translation: CASSNDRAVLTF. The chain couples TRBV4-3 to TRBJ2-6; D uncertain. This CDR3 contains 12 residues. Trimming removed 8 bases at V and 13 bases at J, with 15 bases between. Per the germline V gene, CDR1 is LGHNA and CDR2 is YSLEER.

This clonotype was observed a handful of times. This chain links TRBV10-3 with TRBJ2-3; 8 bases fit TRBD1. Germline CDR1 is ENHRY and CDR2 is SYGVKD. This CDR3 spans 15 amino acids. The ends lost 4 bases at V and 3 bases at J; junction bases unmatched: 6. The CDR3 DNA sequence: TGTGCCATCAGTGTACGGCAGGGGGCAACAGATACGCAGTATTTT. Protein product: CAISVRQGATDTQYF.

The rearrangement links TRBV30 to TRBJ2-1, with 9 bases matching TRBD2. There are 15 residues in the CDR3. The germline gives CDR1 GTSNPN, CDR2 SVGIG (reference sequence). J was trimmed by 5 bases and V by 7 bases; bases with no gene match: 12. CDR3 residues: CAFSPGLAGNNEQFF. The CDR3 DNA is TGTGCCTTCTCTCCCGGGCTAGCGGGAAACAATGAGCAGTTCTTC.

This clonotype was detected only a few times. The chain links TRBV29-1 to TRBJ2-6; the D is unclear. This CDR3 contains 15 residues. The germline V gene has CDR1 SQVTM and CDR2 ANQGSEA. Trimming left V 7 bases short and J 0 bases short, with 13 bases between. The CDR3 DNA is TGCAGCGCCTCGGACCGAAGCTCTGGGGCCAACGTCCTGACTTTC. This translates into CSASDRSSGANVLTF.

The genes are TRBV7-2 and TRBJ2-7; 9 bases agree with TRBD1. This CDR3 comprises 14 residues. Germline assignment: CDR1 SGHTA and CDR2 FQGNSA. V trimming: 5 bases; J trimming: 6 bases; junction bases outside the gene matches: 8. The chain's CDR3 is CASSPRTGEIEQYF. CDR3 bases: TGTGCCAGCAGCCCGAGGACAGGGGAAATCGAGCAGTACTTC. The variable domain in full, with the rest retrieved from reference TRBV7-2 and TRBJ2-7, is GAGVSQSPSNKVTEKGKDVELRCDPISGHTALYWYRQSLGQGLEFLIYFQGNSAPDKSGLPSDRFSAERTGGSVSTLTIQRTQQEDSAVYLCASSPRTGEIEQYFGPGTRLTVT.

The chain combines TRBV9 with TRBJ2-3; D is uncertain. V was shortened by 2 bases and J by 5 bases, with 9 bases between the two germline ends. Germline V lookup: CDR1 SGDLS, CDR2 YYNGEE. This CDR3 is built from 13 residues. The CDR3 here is CASSVTELDTQYF. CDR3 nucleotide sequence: TGTGCCAGCAGCGTCACCGAGCTAGATACGCAGTATTTT.

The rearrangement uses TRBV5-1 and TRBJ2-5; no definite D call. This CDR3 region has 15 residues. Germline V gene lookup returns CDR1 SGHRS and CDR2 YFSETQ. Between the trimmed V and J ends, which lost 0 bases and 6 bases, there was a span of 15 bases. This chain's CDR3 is CASSLGPPDLKTQYF. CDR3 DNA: TGCGCCAGCAGCTTGGGGCCTCCGGATTTGAAGACCCAGTACTTC.

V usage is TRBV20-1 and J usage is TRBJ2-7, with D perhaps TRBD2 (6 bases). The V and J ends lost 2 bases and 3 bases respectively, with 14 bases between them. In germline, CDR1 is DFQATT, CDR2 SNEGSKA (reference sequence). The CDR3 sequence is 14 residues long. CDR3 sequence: CSARPRTKYYEQYF. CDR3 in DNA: TGCAGTGCTAGACCCCGGACTAAGTACTACGAGCAGTACTTC.

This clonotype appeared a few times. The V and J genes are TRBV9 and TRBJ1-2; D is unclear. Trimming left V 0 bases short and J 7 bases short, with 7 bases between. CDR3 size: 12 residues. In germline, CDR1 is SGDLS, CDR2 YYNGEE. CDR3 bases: TGTGCCAGCAGCGTAGTAAACGGTGGCTACACCTTC. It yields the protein CASSVVNGGYTF.

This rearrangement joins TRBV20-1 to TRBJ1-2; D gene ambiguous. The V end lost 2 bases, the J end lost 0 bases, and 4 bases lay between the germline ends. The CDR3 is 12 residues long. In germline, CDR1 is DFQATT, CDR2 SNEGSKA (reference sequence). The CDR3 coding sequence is TGCAGTGCTAGAACCCCTAACTATGGCTACACCTTC. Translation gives CSARTPNYGYTF.

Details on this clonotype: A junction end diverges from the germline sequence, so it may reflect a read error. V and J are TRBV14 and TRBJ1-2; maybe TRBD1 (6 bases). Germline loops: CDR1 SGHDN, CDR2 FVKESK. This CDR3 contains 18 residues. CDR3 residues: CAGSRKDVRGSVSDGYTF. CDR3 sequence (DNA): TGTGCCGGCAGCCGGAAAGATGTCAGGGGATCTGTCTCAGATGGCTACACCTTC.

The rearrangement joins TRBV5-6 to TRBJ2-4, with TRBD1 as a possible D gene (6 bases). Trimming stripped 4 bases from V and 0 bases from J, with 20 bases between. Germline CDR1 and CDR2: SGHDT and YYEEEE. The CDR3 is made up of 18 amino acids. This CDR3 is CASSPDRDRSLAKNIQYF. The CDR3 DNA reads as TGTGCCAGCAGCCCGGACCGAGACAGGTCCCTAGCCAAAAACATTCAGTACTTC.

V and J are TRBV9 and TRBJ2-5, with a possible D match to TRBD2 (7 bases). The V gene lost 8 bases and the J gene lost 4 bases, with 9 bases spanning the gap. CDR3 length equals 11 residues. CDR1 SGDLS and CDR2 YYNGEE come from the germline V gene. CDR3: CASGGAETQYF. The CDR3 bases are TGTGCCAGTGGGGGGGCAGAGACCCAGTACTTC.

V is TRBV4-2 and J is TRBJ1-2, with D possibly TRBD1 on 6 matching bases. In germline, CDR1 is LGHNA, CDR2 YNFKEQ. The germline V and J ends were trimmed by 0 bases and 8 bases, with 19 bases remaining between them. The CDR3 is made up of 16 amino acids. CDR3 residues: CASSQDPQGKSYGYTF. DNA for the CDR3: TGTGCCAGCAGCCAAGACCCTCAGGGGAAAAGTTACGGCTACACCTTC.

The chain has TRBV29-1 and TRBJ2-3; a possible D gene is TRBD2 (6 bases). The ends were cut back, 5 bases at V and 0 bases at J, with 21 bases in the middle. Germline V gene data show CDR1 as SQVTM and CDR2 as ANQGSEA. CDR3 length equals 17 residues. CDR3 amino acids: CSVMGRRGETSTDTQYF. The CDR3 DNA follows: TGCAGCGTTATGGGGAGGAGGGGCGAGACTAGCACAGATACGCAGTATTTT.

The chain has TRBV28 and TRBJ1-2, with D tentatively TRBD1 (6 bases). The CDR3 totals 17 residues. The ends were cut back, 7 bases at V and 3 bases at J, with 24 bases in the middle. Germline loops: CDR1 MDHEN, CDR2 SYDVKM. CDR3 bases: TGTGCCAGCATTAAAAGGGCGGGCAGGGGCAAGGACTATGGCTACACCTTC. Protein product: CASIKRAGRGKDYGYTF.

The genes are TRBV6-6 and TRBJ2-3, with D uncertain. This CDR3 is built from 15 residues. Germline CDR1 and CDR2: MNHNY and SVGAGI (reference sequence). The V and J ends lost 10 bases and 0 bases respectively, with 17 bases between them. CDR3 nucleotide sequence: TGTGCCACCGAAGGAAGGAAAGACAGCACAGATACGCAGTATTTT. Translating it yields CATEGRKDSTDTQYF.

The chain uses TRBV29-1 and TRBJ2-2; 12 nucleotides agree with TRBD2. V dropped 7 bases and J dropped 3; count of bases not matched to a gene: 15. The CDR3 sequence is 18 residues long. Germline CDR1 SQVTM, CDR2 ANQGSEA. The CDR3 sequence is CSGIVGLAGPRDTGELFF. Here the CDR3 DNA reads TGCAGCGGTATCGTCGGACTAGCGGGACCTCGGGACACCGGGGAGCTGTTTTTT.

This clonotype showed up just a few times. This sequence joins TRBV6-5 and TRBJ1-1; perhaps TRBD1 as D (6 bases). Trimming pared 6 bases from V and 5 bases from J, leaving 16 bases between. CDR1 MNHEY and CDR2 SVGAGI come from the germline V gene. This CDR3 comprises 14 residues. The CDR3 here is CASSQDSGRTEAFF. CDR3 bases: TGTGCCAGCAGCCAGGACAGCGGGCGGACTGAAGCTTTCTTT.